The 4 T cell receptor beta chains given below trace back to one sample, sequenced in a study of identical twins. MiXCR, applied by TCRdb to the 5' RACE reads, yields one record per CDR3 protein. The data contain some 1,600,000 distinct CDR3 sequences, roughly a third of them singletons. Sequenced material: cord blood. The source of these receptors is a newborn girl in good health.

This clonotype was counted between two and nine times. The chain employs TRBV7-9 and TRBJ2-6; D is unresolved. Trimming cost V 3 bases and J 0 bases, with 6 bases left between them. Germline CDR1 is SEHNR and CDR2 is FQNEAQ (reference sequence). This CDR3 spans 15 amino acids. DNA of the CDR3: TGTGCCAGCAGCTTTTGGGACTCTGGGGCCAACGTCCTGACTTTC. Amino acid sequence: CASSFWDSGANVLTF.

A few counts support this clonotype. This sequence joins TRBV12-3 or TRBV12-4 and TRBJ2-3, with 9 bases aligning to TRBD2. V lost 5 bases and J lost 0; bases outside the gene matches: 6. CDR3 length: 16 amino acids. The CDR3 sequence: CASSGLAGTSTDTQYF. CDR3 coding DNA: TGTGCCAGCAGTGGGCTAGCGGGGACTAGCACAGATACGCAGTATTTT.

This clonotype was seen once. The chain carries TRBV2 and TRBJ1-1; 8 positions agree with TRBD1. CDR1 and CDR2 from the germline V gene are SNHLY and FYNNEI. There are 13 residues in the CDR3. V was clipped by 7 bases and J by 7 bases; unmatched bases: 8. CDR3: CASNPGQAIEAFF. CDR3 nucleotide sequence: TGTGCCAGCAACCCGGGACAGGCGATTGAAGCTTTCTTT.

V gene TRBV5-1 combines with J gene TRBJ1-1; 10 positions match TRBD1. Germline CDR1 SGHRS, CDR2 YFSETQ. The CDR3 covers 20 residues. V lost 1 base to trimming and J lost 5 bases; unmatched junction nucleotides: 20. In nucleotides, the CDR3 is TGCGCCAGCAGCTTGTGGCCTCTTACTGGACAGGGGGGACTCGGTACTGAAGCTTTCTTT. This codes for CASSLWPLTGQGGLGTEAFF.